This entry lists 15 T cell receptor beta chains sequenced from one sample in a study of OX40 agonist ivuxolimab in advanced cancers. The data were produced by immunoSEQ multiplex PCR, yet TCRdb's version contains in-frame clones alone and is incomplete. Here the sample spans 50,000 or so clones, approximately 90% being singletons. Material: CD4+ or CD8+ T cells sorted from blood, obtained in a trial of the OX40 agonist ivuxolimab. These receptors were collected from an adult with an advanced solid tumor such as melanoma, head and neck, liver or kidney cancer.

The rearrangement joins TRBV10-3 to TRBJ1-3; TRBD1 agrees at 7 bases. The CDR3 consists of 14 residues. V lost 10 bases and J lost 9; bases outside the gene matches: 15. Germline V gives CDR1 ENHRY, CDR2 SYGVKD. The CDR3 DNA sequence: TGTGCCACCCGGGAAGAGGGGGCAGTGAGCACCATATATTTT. Amino acids: CATREEGAVSTIYF.

CDR3 nucleotides: TGTGCCAGCGGTCGACTAGCGGGAGGGCCGAGTGAGCAGTTCTTC. Its translation is CASGRLAGGPSEQFF. J is TRBJ2-1 and V is TRBV6-1; 14 bases match TRBD2. Germline V gives CDR1 MNHNS, CDR2 SASEGT. Trimming cost V 8 bases and J 9 bases; bases outside gene matches: 9. The CDR3 length is 15 residues.

This clone is large. The rearrangement links TRBV21-1 to TRBJ2-1; whether TRBD2, the table's D call, matches the DNA was not checked. TRBV21-1 is assigned pseudogene status. The CDR3 runs to 14 residues. Here the CDR3 DNA reads TGTGCCAGCAGCAAAGCGGAACTATACAATGAGCAGTTCTTC. This translates into CASSKAELYNEQFF.

The J gene is TRBJ2-7, the V gene TRBV9, with D maybe TRBD1 (6 bases). CDR1 and CDR2 from the germline V gene are SGDLS and YYNGEE. V was shortened by 3 bases and J by 4 bases, with 14 bases between the two germline ends. The CDR3 is made up of 14 amino acids. CDR3 coding DNA: TGTGCCAGCAGCGCTGGGGGCGGTCGATACGAGCAGTACTTC. Translating gives CASSAGGGRYEQYF.

The V gene is TRBV6-6, the J gene TRBJ1-1; 9 bases are a match to TRBD1. V lost 6 bases, J lost 7 bases, and 12 bases stayed unmatched. Germline CDR1 MNHNY, CDR2 SVGAGI (reference sequence). This CDR3 has 15 amino acids. CDR3 nucleotides: TGTGCCAGCAGACCTGGACAGGGGTTCTTGGTTGAAGCTTTCTTT. Residues: CASRPGQGFLVEAFF.

This sequence joins TRBV6-5 and TRBJ2-2; the match to TRBD2 covers 8 bases. Trimming took 8 bases from V and 6 from J; bases not matched to a gene: 8. From germline, CDR1 is MNHEY and CDR2 SVGAGI. The CDR3 extends over 14 amino acids. The CDR3 sequence is CASGSGSLAGELFF. CDR3 DNA: TGTGCCAGCGGGAGCGGGAGTTTGGCCGGGGAGCTGTTTTTT.

The rearrangement uses TRBV2 and TRBJ2-3, with D perhaps TRBD2 (5 bases). The germline V and J ends were trimmed by 3 bases and 3 bases, with 7 bases remaining between them. The germline V gene encodes CDR1 SNHLY and CDR2 FYNNEI. CDR3 length: 13 residues. CDR3 residues: CASSDGVTDTQYF. The CDR3 DNA reads TGTGCCAGCAGTGACGGGGTAACAGATACGCAGTATTTT.

This rearrangement joins TRBV9 to TRBJ2-3; a weak D match, TRBD1 (6 bases). The V and J ends lost 0 bases and 2 bases respectively, with 13 bases between them. This CDR3 region has 16 residues. Germline V lookup: CDR1 SGDLS, CDR2 YYNGEE. CDR3 sequence reads: CASSVVGAGHTDTQYF. Here the CDR3 DNA reads TGTGCCAGCAGCGTAGTGGGGGCTGGGCACACAGATACGCAGTATTTT.

V is TRBV30 and J is TRBJ2-2; D perhaps matches TRBD2 (5 bases). CDR1 GTSNPN and CDR2 SVGIG come from the germline V gene (reference sequence). Trimming removed 0 bases at V and 1 base at J, with 6 bases between. This CDR3 is 14 amino acids long. The CDR3: CAWSVRGNTGELFF. CDR3 sequence (DNA): TGTGCCTGGAGTGTACGGGGGAACACCGGGGAGCTGTTTTTT.

The chain uses TRBV19 and TRBJ1-1; 8 bases match TRBD1. V lost 7 bases to trimming and J lost 4 bases; unmatched junction nucleotides: 11. Germline V gene data show CDR1 as LNHDA and CDR2 as SQIVND (reference sequence). CDR3 length: 15 residues. The CDR3: CASIEWTGRATEAFF. In DNA, the CDR3 is TGTGCCAGTATCGAATGGACAGGGCGGGCCACTGAAGCTTTCTTT.

J is TRBJ2-1 and V is TRBV2; TRBD2 aligns across 11 bases. V gave up 5 bases and J gave up 7 bases; unmatched junction bases: 7. CDR3 length equals 15 residues. The germline V gene encodes CDR1 SNHLY and CDR2 FYNNEI. For the CDR3, the DNA is TGTGCCAGCAGTCTTAGCGGGAGGGCCGGAAATGAGCAGTTCTTC. This encodes CASSLSGRAGNEQFF.

The chain is built from TRBV28 and TRBJ2-5, with D possibly matching TRBD1 (6 bases). Germline CDR1 and CDR2: MDHEN and SYDVKM. V lost 7 bases and J lost 5, with 17 bases in between. The CDR3 runs to 14 residues. DNA of the CDR3: TGTGCCAGCACCGAAACTACAGGGCGGGAGACCCAGTACTTC. Residues: CASTETTGRETQYF.

The chain has TRBV28 and TRBJ1-1, with D perhaps matching TRBD1 (5 bases). Germline assignment: CDR1 MDHEN and CDR2 SYDVKM. The CDR3 is 18 amino acids. Trimming pared 3 bases from V and 10 bases from J, leaving 30 bases between. The CDR3 loop is CASSFNIRLTGLGVRAFF. The CDR3 coding sequence is TGTGCCAGCAGTTTCAATATAAGGCTGACGGGACTCGGGGTGAGAGCTTTCTTT. Full variable domain (missing parts from reference TRBV28 and TRBJ1-1): DVKVTQSSRYLVKRTGEKVFLECVQDMDHENMFWYRQDPGLGLRLIYFSYDVKMKEKGDIPEGYSVSREKKERFSLILESASTNQTSMYLCASSFNIRLTGLGVRAFFGQGTRLTVV.

V usage is TRBV5-4 and J usage is TRBJ2-3; the match to TRBD2 covers 7 bases. The germline gives CDR1 SGHNT, CDR2 YYREEE (reference sequence). CDR3 size: 16 residues. After removal of 5 bases from V and 2 bases from J, the junction contained 11 bases not matched to a gene. The CDR3 DNA is TGTGCCAGCAGTACAACGGAGGGAGGGCCCACAGATACGCAGTATTTT. Translated: CASSTTEGGPTDTQYF.

The rearrangement uses TRBV7-9 and TRBJ2-7; 9 bases fit TRBD1. Germline V lookup: CDR1 SEHNR, CDR2 FQNEAQ (reference sequence). Losses at the gene ends were 10 bases for V and 5 bases for J; bases not matched to a gene: 9. The CDR3 has 13 residues. The CDR3 DNA is TGTGCCACCACCGGGACAGGGTTCAACGAGCAGTACTTC. Translating it yields CATTGTGFNEQYF. The full variable domain, with the rest looked up from reference TRBV7-9 and TRBJ2-7, is DTGVSQNPRHKITKRGQNVTFRCDPISEHNRLYWYRQTLGQGPEFLTYFQNEAQLEKSRLLSDRFSAERPKGSFSTLEIQRTEQGDSAMYLCATTGTGFNEQYFGPGTRLTVT.